The 8 T cell receptor beta chains below all came from one sample that was sequenced in a study of type 1 and type 2 diabetes patients. The PCR template was genomic DNA. The TCR beta CDR3 region was amplified using 30 forward and 13 reverse primers. MiXCR was run by TCRdb on the multiplex PCR reads, yielding one entry per CDR3 protein. The sample lists around 300,000 distinct CDR3 sequences, 40% to 50% occurring once. The specimen sequenced was peripheral blood mononuclear cells (PBMCs). These TCRs come from a man between 18 and 35 years old with type 2 diabetes.

The CDR3 DNA is TGTGCCTGGACCGGACAGAGGCGCTACGAGCAGTACTTC. Amino acids: CAWTGQRRYEQYF. The genes are TRBV30 and TRBJ2-7; TRBD1 is a possible D gene (6 bases). V was pared by 4 bases and J by 3 bases, with 13 bases between. The CDR3 loop spans 13 amino acids. Germline CDR1 and CDR2: GTSNPN and SVGIG (reference sequence). The variable domain in full, with the rest retrieved from reference TRBV30 and TRBJ2-7, is SQTIHQWPATLVQPVGSPLSLECTVEGTSNPNLYWYRQAAGRGLQLLFYSVGIGQISSEVPQNLSASRPQDRQFILSSKKLLLSDSGFYLCAWTGQRRYEQYFGPGTRLTVT.

CDR3 sequence (DNA): TGTGCCTGGATGGGGCGGAAGAACACCGGGGAGCTGTTTTTT. Translated, it gives CAWMGRKNTGELFF. The chain carries TRBV30 and TRBJ2-2, with D perhaps matching TRBD1 (5 bases). This CDR3 has 14 amino acids. CDR1 and CDR2 from the germline V gene are GTSNPN and SVGIG (reference sequence). Trimming cost V 4 bases and J 1 base, with 10 bases left between them.

This sequence joins TRBV28 and TRBJ2-5; D possibly corresponds to TRBD1 (6 bases). The CDR3 has 13 residues. Trimming pared 4 bases from V and 5 bases from J, leaving 11 bases between. Germline loops: CDR1 MDHEN, CDR2 SYDVKM. The CDR3 DNA is TGTGCCAGCAGTTCCCAGGGGCTGGAGACCCAGTACTTC. Its protein product is CASSSQGLETQYF.

The rearrangement links TRBV11-2 to TRBJ1-6, with D unresolved. This CDR3 region has 13 residues. Trimming removed 8 bases at V and 7 bases at J, with 12 bases between. CDR1 is SGHAT and CDR2 is FQNNGV in the germline V gene. CDR3 protein: CASSPTGNSPLHF. The DNA of the CDR3 is TGTGCCAGCTCCCCAACTGGGAATTCACCCCTCCACTTT.

This sequence joins TRBV29-1 and TRBJ2-7, with D hard to call. The V gene lost 4 bases and the J gene lost 6 bases, with 10 bases spanning the gap. Germline loops: CDR1 SQVTM, CDR2 ANQGSEA. The CDR3 extends over 11 amino acids. CDR3 sequence reads: CSVGGSTEQYF. The CDR3 bases are TGCAGCGTTGGGGGATCCACCGAGCAGTACTTC.

This clonotype has a handful of counts. The chain uses TRBV20-1 and TRBJ2-7, with 13 bases aligning to TRBD2. Germline trimming cut 6 bases from V and 2 bases from J; bases unmatched to any gene: 4. This CDR3 has 14 residues. CDR1 is DFQATT, CDR2 SNEGSKA, per germline (reference sequence). CDR3 sequence (DNA): TGCAGTGCCCACGGGACTAGCGGGACCTACGAGCAGTACTTC. Residues: CSAHGTSGTYEQYF.

For the CDR3, the DNA is TGTGCCAGCAGCCAAGAGGGGACAGGGGAGGCTTTCTTT. It yields the protein CASSQEGTGEAFF. The rearrangement uses TRBV14 and TRBJ1-1; TRBD1 aligns across 10 bases. The CDR3 is 13 residues long. CDR1 and CDR2 from the germline V gene are SGHDN and FVKESK. With V trimmed by 0 bases and J by 11 bases, 3 bases remained unmatched.

J is TRBJ1-3 and V is TRBV7-2; no reliable D call. Trimming stripped 1 base from V and 0 bases from J, with 7 bases between. Germline-derived CDR1 and CDR2 are SGHTA and FQGNSA. The CDR3 has 15 amino acids. The CDR3 is CASSLESGSGNTIYF. The CDR3 DNA reads as TGTGCCAGCAGCTTAGAATCAGGCTCTGGAAACACCATATATTTT. Variable domain in full (rest from reference TRBV7-2 and TRBJ1-3): GAGVSQSPSNKVTEKGKDVELRCDPISGHTALYWYRQSLGQGLEFLIYFQGNSAPDKSGLPSDRFSAERTGGSVSTLTIQRTQQEDSAVYLCASSLESGSGNTIYFGEGSWLTVV.